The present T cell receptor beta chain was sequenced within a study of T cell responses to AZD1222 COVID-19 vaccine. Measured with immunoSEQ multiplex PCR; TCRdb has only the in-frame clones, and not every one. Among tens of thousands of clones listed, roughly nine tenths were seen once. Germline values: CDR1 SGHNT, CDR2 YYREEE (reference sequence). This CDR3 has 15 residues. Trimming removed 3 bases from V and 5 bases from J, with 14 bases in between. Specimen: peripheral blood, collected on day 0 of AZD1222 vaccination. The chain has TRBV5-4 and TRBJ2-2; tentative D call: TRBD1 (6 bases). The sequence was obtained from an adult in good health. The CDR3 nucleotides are TGTGCCAGCAGCTCGGGCAGGGGAAGTACCGGGGAGCTGTTTTTT. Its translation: CASSSGRGSTGELFF.